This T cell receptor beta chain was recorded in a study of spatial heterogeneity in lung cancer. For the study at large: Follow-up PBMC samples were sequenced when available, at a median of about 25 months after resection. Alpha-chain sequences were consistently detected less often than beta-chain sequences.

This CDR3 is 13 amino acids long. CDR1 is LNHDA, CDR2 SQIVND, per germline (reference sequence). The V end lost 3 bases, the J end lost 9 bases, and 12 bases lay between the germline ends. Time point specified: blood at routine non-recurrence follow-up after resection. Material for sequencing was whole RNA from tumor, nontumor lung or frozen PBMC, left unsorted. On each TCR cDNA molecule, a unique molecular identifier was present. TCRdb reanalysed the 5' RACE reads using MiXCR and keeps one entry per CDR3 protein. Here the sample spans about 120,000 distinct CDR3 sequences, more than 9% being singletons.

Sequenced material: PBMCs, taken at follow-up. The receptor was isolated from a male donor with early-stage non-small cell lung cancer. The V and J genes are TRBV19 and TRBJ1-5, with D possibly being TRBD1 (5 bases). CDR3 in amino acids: CASSMDTQMPQHF. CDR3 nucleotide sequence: TGTGCCAGTAGTATGGACACCCAAATGCCCCAGCATTTT.